This TCR beta chain was documented in a study of blood T cell repertoires in COVID-19. V lost 8 bases to trimming and J lost 9 bases; unmatched junction nucleotides: 12. This CDR3 contains 15 residues. CDR1 and CDR2 (germline): MDHEN, SYDVKM. Assay used: immunoSEQ multiplex PCR; TCRdb lists only in-frame clones, some missing. The sample contains 250,000 or so clones, around 82% of which appear only once. Exposed enrollees had met someone with a PCR-confirmed or clinician-diagnosed COVID-19 case at some point within the 2 weeks before study entry. What was sequenced was PBMCs or T cells enriched from blood (not recorded which). This TCR derives from a woman in her thirties or forties who had been exposed to COVID-19. This chain joins TRBV28 and TRBJ2-1; TRBD2 matches at 11 bases. This chain's CDR3 is CASSSPGTSGSEQFF. Here the CDR3 DNA reads TGTGCCAGCTCCTCCCCGGGGACTAGCGGTTCTGAGCAGTTCTTC.